These 5 T cell receptor beta chains came from one sample sequenced in a study of tissue T cells after allogeneic stem cell transplantation. TCRdb's copy holds only in-frame clones and misses some; the assay was immunoSEQ multiplex PCR. The sample consists of roughly 5,400 clones, about 43% of them appearing once. Time point noted: mouse harvest day 14 after allogeneic transplant. Each mouse received 10^7 T-cell-depleted marrow cells plus 10^6 splenic CD5+ T cells by tail vein. The specimen sequenced was gut tissue. These receptors were taken from a female BALB/c mouse given C57BL/6 T cells with graft-versus-host disease after an allogeneic hematopoietic cell transplant.

A few counts support this clone. Genes here carry mouse names. The read comes to an end 1 residue before the CDR3 does, leaving the germline J gene to fill in the end. V is TRBV2 and J is TRBJ2-5, with TRBD1 identical over 12 bases. This CDR3 has 17 residues. CDR1 and CDR2 (germline): LGHNA, YSYQKL. Losses at the gene ends were 0 bases for V and 0 bases for J; bases not matched to a gene: 1. This chain's CDR3 is CASSQEGTGGNQDTQYF. Partial CDR3 DNA: TGTGCCAGCAGCCAAGAGGGGACAGGGGGCAACCAAGACACCCAGTAC.

This clone was counted only a few times. Genes here carry mouse names. The CDR3 goes on 1 residue after the read ends, and that part is filled in from the germline J gene. The chain recombines TRBV12-1 with TRBJ2-1; D might be TRBD2 (6 bases). Germline V gene data show CDR1 as SGHSN and CDR2 as HYEKVE. Deletions cut 0 bases from V and 9 bases from J, with 11 bases between. CDR3 size: 13 residues. The sequenced CDR3 bases are TGTGCCAGCTCTCTCTGGGGGAGGGGTGAGCAGTTC. It is translated as CASSLWGRGEQF. The complete CDR3 sequence is CASSLWGRGEQFF.

About this clone itself: Genes and germline are mouse. The read stops 1 residue short of the end of the CDR3; the missing end is completed from the germline J gene. The J gene is TRBJ2-7, the V gene TRBV3; D uncertain. Germline V CDR1 and CDR2: SNHLY, FYNGKV (reference sequence). The CDR3 is 13 residues long. V lost 1 base, J lost 4 bases, and 8 bases lay in between. The CDR3 sequence is CASSLERSYEQYF. Partial CDR3 DNA: TGTGCCAGCAGCTTAGAAAGATCTTATGAACAGTAC.

Comments on this clone: Mouse germline and gene names are used. The DNA ends 1 residue before the CDR3 does, and the rest of the CDR3 is filled in from the germline J gene. V gene TRBV26 combines with J gene TRBJ2-4; D gene uncertain. CDR3 size: 15 residues. Trimming took 1 base from V and 2 from J, leaving 10 bases between them. In germline, CDR1 is KGHPV, CDR2 FQNQEV (reference sequence). The CDR3 region is CASSLFLADQNTLYF. The CDR3 bases that were read are TGTGCCAGCAGTCTGTTCCTGGCAGATCAAAACACCTTGTAC.

Notes on this clone: The listed genes are named as in mouse. The CDR3 end is not reached by the read, which stops 1 residue before it; the germline J gene fills it in. The chain joins TRBV31 to TRBJ2-3; 8 bases are a match to TRBD1. Per the germline V gene, CDR1 is GKSSPN and CDR2 is SITVG. V lost 5 bases, J lost 8 bases, and 0 bases stayed unmatched. This CDR3 contains 10 residues. Incomplete CDR3 DNA: TGTGCCTGGGGACAGGGAACGCTGTAT. This gives the protein CAWGQGTLY. The complete CDR3 reads CAWGQGTLYF.